This TCR beta chain is from a study of T cell changes during pregnancy in multiple sclerosis. In this sample, this clone turned up once. In germline, CDR1 is SGHDT, CDR2 YYEEEE. The CDR3 sequence is 17 residues long. Unmatched junction bases numbered 7, after V lost 0 bases and J lost 1 base. Method: immunoSEQ multiplex PCR; TCRdb's copy keeps in-frame clones and lacks some. The repertoire includes 44,000 or so clones, 88% of them detected once, and under 6% sits in the top ten. This specimen was CD8+ T cells from peripheral blood mononuclear cells, taken after pregnancy. The receptor comes from a female donor in good health, enrolled as a control in a pregnancy study. The chain couples TRBV5-6 to TRBJ1-2; 9 positions match TRBD1. CDR3 loop: CASSLGGQGFSNYGYTF. The CDR3 nucleotides are TGTGCCAGCAGCTTGGGGGGACAGGGCTTCAGTAACTATGGCTACACCTTC.